This T cell receptor (beta chain) was recorded in a study of blood T cell repertoires in COVID-19 (dated by TCRdb to 2018 to 2021). About the full investigation: The collaborator samples originated in the United States, Italy and Spain and spanned the acute and convalescent phases of COVID-19. The material from the prospective study consisted of cDNA or gDNA derived from T cells, B-cell-depleted T cells, or PBMCs. Deeply sampled blood TCRbeta repertoires from subjects exposed to, actively infected with, or recovered from COVID-19 were included in the dataset. The repertoires were released in a freely available public database meant as a resource for research on the immune response to SARS-CoV-2. The samples were drawn from two sources: the first 160 participants of the ongoing ImmuneRACE study, and about 1,300 subjects contributed by 6 global collaborators. The sample metadata nearly always contained a de-identified subject ID, COVID-19 status, age in years and sex. Where HLA class I and class II types were available, the types were taken from metadata supplied by the sample provider, not from assay-based typing. The study at large found these results: The quantity of clinical and demographic metadata differed by source and by participant and was supplied without curation.

The germline V gene yields MRHNA for CDR1 and SNTAGT for CDR2. V drops 4 bases and J drops 7 bases, leaving 11 bases in between. The CDR3 runs 13 amino acids, cysteine and phenylalanine included. The kept DNA is CDR3 alone, 39 bases in frame from the first base. Collaborating institutions collected whole blood in K2EDTA tubes following their own protocols. For TCRbeta analysis, collaborators shipped samples as frozen whole blood, isolated PBMCs, or DNA extracted from either of those sample types. A word on this clone: Its antigen has not been determined. Base qualities were left out, and no much larger clone turns up one base away.

TCRbeta CDR3 regions were amplified from genomic DNA by means of the immunoSEQ Assay, a bias-controlled multiplex PCR. The paper's processing steps were these. The number of nucleated cells in each sample was estimated from the amplification of reference gene primers within the assay. To quantify the absolute abundance of each unique TCRbeta CDR3 rearrangement, sequence reads were collapsed and filtered. For each sample, productive Simpson clonality was calculated as the square root of Simpson's diversity index across productive rearrangements. Held by TCRdb, this immuneACCESS table contains in-frame sequences only and omits some clones. Under half of the omission traces to an unresolved V gene where checked; the cause of the rest is unknown. The V and J calls and clone size come from that table; D and trimming were worked out from the DNA. The sample data list 9,000 to 10,000 clones, and roughly four fifths of these were observed just once. The leading ten clones occupy 35% to 40% of the sample.

This receptor chain uses TRBV6-4 and TRBJ2-1; TRBD1 could be the D gene, as 6 bases match. The sample was peripheral blood. The sequence was collected from a human donor in a cohort sampled during active COVID-19. CDR3 loop: CASSGGQGNEQFF. At the DNA level, the sequence is TGTGCCAGCAGTGGGGGCCAGGGGAATGAGCAGTTCTTC.